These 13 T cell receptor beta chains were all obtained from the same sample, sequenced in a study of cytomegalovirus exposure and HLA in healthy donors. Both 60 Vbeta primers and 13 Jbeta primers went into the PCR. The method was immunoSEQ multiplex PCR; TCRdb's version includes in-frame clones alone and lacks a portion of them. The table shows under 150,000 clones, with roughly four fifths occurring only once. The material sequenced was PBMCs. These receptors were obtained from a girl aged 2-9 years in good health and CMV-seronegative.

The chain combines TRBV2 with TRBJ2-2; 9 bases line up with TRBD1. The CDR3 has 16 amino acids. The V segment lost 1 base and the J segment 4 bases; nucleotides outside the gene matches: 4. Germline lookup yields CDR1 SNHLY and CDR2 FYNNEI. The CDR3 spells CASSEEQGAGTGELFF. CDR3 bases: TGTGCCAGCAGTGAAGAACAGGGGGCTGGCACCGGGGAGCTGTTTTTT.

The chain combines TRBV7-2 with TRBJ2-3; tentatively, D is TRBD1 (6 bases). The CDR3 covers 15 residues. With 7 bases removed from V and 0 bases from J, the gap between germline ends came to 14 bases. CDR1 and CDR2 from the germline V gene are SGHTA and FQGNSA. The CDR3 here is CASMRGQRSTDTQYF. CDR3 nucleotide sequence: TGTGCCAGCATGCGAGGACAGCGGAGCACAGATACGCAGTATTTT.

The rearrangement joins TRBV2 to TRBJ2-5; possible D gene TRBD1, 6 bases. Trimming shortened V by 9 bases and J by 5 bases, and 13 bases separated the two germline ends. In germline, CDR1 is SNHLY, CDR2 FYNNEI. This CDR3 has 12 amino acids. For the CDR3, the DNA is TGTGCCAGTAGACAGGAGGTGGAGACCCAGTACTTC. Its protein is CASRQEVETQYF.

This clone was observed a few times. CDR3 DNA sequence: TGTGCCAGCAGCGTAATCGGGGTTGGGGCTGGGGCCAACGTCCTGACTTTC. Its translation: CASSVIGVGAGANVLTF. The genes are TRBV9 and TRBJ2-6; TRBD2 might be the D (5 bases). Trimming cost V 1 base and J 2 bases, with 13 bases left between them. Germline V gives CDR1 SGDLS, CDR2 YYNGEE. The CDR3 runs 17 residues.

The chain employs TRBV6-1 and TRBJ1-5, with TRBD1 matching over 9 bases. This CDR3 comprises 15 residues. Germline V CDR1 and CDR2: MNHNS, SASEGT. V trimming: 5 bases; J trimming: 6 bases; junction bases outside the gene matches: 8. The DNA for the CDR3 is TGTGCCAGCAGTATCGACAGGGGGGGTGGTCAGCCCCAGCATTTT. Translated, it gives CASSIDRGGGQPQHF.

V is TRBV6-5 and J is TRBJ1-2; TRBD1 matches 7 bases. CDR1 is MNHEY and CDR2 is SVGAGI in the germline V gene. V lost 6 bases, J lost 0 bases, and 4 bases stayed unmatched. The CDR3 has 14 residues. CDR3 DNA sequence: TGTGCCAGCAGGAAAGACAGGGCTAACTATGGCTACACCTTC. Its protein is CASRKDRANYGYTF.

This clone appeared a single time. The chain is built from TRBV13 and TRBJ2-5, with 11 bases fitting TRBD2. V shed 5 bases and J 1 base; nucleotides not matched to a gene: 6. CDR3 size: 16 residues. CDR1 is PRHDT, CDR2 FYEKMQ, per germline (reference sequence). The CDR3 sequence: CASSQGTSGIQETQYF. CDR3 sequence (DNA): TGTGCCAGCAGCCAAGGGACTAGCGGTATCCAAGAGACCCAGTACTTC.

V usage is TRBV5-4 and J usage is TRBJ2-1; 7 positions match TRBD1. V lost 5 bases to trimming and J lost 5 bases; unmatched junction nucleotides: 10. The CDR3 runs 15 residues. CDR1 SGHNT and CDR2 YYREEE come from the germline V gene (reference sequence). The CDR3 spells CASSTRLGGHNEQFF. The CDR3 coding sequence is TGTGCCAGCAGTACCCGGTTAGGGGGCCACAATGAGCAGTTCTTC.

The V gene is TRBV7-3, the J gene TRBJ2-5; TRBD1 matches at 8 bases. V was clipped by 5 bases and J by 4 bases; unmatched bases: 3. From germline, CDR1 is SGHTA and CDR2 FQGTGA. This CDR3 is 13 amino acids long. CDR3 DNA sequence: TGTGCCAGCAGCGCGACAGGGGTAGAGACCCAGTACTTC. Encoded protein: CASSATGVETQYF.

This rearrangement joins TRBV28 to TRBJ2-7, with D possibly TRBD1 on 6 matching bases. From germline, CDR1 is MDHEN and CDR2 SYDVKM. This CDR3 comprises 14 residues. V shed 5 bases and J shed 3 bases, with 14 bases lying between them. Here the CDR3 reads CASSPSGTNYEQYF. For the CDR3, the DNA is TGTGCCAGCAGTCCCTCCGGGACAAACTACGAGCAGTACTTC.

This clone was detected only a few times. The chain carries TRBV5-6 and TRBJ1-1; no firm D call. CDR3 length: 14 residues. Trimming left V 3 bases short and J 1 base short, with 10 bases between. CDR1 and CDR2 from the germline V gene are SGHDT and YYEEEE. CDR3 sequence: CASSYSLENTEAFF. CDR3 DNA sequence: TGTGCCAGCAGCTACAGTCTCGAGAACACTGAAGCTTTCTTT. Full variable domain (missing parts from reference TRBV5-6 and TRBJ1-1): DAGVTQSPTHLIKTRGQQVTLRCSPKSGHDTVSWYQQALGQGPQFIFQYYEEEERQRGNFPDRFSGHQFPNYSSELNVNALLLGDSALYLCASSYSLENTEAFFGQGTRLTVV.

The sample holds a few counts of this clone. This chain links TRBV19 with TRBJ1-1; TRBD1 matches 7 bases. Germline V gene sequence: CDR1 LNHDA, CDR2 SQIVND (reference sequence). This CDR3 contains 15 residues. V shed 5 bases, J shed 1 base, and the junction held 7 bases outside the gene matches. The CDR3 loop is CASSQPQGGNTEAFF. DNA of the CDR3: TGTGCCAGTAGTCAACCCCAGGGGGGGAACACTGAAGCTTTCTTT.

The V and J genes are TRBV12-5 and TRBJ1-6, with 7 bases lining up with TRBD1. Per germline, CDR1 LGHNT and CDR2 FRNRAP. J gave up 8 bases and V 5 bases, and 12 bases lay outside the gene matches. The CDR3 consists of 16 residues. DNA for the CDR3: TGTGCTAGTGGTCCGACCCAGACAGGGAATTATTCACCCCTCCACTTT. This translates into CASGPTQTGNYSPLHF. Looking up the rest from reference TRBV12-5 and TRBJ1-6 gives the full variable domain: DARVTQTPRHKVTEMGQEVTMRCQPILGHNTVFWYRQTMMQGLELLAYFRNRAPLDDSGMPKDRFSAEMPDATLATLKIQPSEPRDSAVYFCASGPTQTGNYSPLHFGNGTRLTVT.